The text below deals with one T cell receptor beta chain. No antigen is known for it. Profiled with immunoSEQ multiplex PCR; TCRdb holds only in-frame clones, not every one. This table has approximately 180,000 clones, 85% to 90% appearing once. This sample was taken from a study of T cell responses to AZD1222 COVID-19 vaccine. Broader study findings: With dominance at 160-218 and 743-854, vaccine-associated CD4 TCRs spanned spike. Following two doses of AZD1222, Spike-specific TCR breadth and depth rose.

CDR3 length: 15 residues. J gave up 4 bases and V 5 bases, and 6 bases lay outside the gene matches. Germline V CDR1 and CDR2: SGHTA, FQGTGA. Sequenced here: peripheral blood, sampled on day 0 of AZD1222 vaccination. V usage is TRBV7-3 and J usage is TRBJ2-2; 8 bases agree with TRBD2. This receptor was obtained from an adult in good health. The CDR3 is CASSVAGGSTGELFF. The CDR3, as DNA: TGTGCCAGCAGCGTTGCGGGGGGTAGCACCGGGGAGCTGTTTTTT.